This is a list of T cell receptor beta chains from one sample in a study of T cell responses to AZD1222 COVID-19 vaccine. The data were produced by immunoSEQ multiplex PCR, yet TCRdb's version contains in-frame clones alone and is incomplete. The sample carries approximately 64,000 clones, about 89% recorded once. The sequencing used peripheral blood, collected 28 days after the second dose of the MenACWY control vaccine. Receptor source: an adult who received the MenACWY meningococcal vaccine as a control. The CDR3 runs from the conserved cysteine through the conserved F or W. Each record gives: V gene, CDR3 protein.

TRBV5-5 | CASSFYGTETYGYTF
TRBV5-1 | CASRIRENNEQFF
TRBV12-3/TRBV12-4 | CASTSPATEKLFF
TRBV27 | CASSLSPREAYEQYF
TRBV5-6 | CASSSATPEQYF
TRBV19 | CASSPLTSGRANVPLYEQYF
TRBV30 | CAWSRGAAFF
TRBV10-2 | CASSEAGFKNIQYF
TRBV28 | CASSGSISGNTIYF
TRBV15 | CATSRRLELDEQFF
TRBV7-9 | CASSFGSLGTEAFF
TRBV25-1 | CARIGQGPCYEQYF
TRBV28 | CASSLRTGPGYTF
TRBV28 | CASTWRNEQFF
TRBV4-1 | CASSDLRSGAEAFF
TRBV11-2 | CASGGPYKQYF
TRBV18 | CASSPAGGDYTF
TRBV4-3 | CASSQDLSSGANEQFF
TRBV7-9 | CASFPPGNSYGYTF
TRBV3-1/TRBV3-2 | CATIYEQYF
TRBV3-1/TRBV3-2 | CASSRAGGQNTGELFF
TRBV7-8 | CASSSIDWEGDYQPQHF
TRBV3-1/TRBV3-2 | CASSPSPGEGYGYTF
TRBV6-6 | CAMALGSSYEQYF
TRBV3-1/TRBV3-2 | CASSQDDSLYTF
TRBV10-3 | CAITSWQAGDYGYTF
TRBV10-1 | CASTSGLWGLPQHF
TRBV5-5 | CASSHDRAKAFF
TRBV9 | CASSVIQGARGTDTQYF
TRBV14 | CASSPLAGGGNEQFF
TRBV2 | CASTESSYNSPLHF
TRBV7-3 | CASSATSGSYNEQFF
TRBV19 | CASIGTSENNEQFF
TRBV6-5 | CASSYSGGSGEAFF
TRBV12-3/TRBV12-4 | CASSLDRAYTF
TRBV24-1 | CATSETGTANTGELFF
TRBV28 | CASSLVAGNGWGEAFF